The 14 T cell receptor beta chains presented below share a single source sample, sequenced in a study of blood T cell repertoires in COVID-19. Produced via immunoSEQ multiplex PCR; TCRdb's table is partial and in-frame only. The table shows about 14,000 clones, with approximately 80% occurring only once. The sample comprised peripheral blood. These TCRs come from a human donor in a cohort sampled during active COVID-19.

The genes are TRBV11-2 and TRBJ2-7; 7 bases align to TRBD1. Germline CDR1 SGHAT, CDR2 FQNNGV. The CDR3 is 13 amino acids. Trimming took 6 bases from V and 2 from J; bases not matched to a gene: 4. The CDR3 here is CASRIGGTYEQYF. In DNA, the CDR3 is TGTGCCAGCAGAATAGGGGGCACCTACGAGCAGTACTTC.

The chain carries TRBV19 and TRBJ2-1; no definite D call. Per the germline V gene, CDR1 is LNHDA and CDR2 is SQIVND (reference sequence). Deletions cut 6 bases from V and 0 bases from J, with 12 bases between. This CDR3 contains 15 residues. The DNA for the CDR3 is TGTGCCAGTAGAACTTCGGTGAGCTCCTACAATGAGCAGTTCTTC. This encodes CASRTSVSSYNEQFF. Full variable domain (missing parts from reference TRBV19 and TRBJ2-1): DGGITQSPKYLFRKEGQNVTLSCEQNLNHDAMYWYRQDPGQGLRLIYYSQIVNDFQKGDIAEGYSVSREKKESFPLTVTSAQKNPTAFYLCASRTSVSSYNEQFFGPGTRLTVL.

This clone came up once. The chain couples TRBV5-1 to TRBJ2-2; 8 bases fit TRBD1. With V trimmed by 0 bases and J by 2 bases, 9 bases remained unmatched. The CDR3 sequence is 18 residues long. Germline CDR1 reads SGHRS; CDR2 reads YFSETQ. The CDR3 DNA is TGCGCCAGCAGCTTGGCCGGACAGGGAAAGACTAACACCGGGGAGCTGTTTTTT. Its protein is CASSLAGQGKTNTGELFF.

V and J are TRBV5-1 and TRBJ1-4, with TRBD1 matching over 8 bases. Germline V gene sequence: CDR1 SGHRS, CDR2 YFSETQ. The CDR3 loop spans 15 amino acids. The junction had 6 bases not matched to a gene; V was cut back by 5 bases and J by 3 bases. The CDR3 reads CASRKRDRPNEKLFF. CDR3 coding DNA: TGCGCCAGCAGGAAACGGGACAGGCCTAATGAAAAACTGTTTTTT.

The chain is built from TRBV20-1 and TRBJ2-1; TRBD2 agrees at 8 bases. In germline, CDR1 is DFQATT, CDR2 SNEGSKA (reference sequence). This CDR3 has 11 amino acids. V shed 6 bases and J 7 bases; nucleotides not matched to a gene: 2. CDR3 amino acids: CSAGGGNEQFF. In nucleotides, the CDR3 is TGCAGTGCCGGGGGGGGAAATGAGCAGTTCTTC.

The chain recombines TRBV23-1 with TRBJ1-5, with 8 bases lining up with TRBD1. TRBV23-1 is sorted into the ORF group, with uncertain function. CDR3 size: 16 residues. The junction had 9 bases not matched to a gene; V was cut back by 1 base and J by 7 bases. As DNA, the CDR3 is TGCGCCAGCAGTCAATTCCTTCCAGGGGGCGGGCAGCCCCAGCATTTT. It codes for CASSQFLPGGGQPQHF.

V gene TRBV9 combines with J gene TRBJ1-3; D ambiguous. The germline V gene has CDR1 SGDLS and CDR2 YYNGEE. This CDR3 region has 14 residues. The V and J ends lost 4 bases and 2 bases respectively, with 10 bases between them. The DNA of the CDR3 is TGTGCCAGCAGCCCGCTAGCCACTGGAAACACCATATATTTT. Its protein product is CASSPLATGNTIYF.

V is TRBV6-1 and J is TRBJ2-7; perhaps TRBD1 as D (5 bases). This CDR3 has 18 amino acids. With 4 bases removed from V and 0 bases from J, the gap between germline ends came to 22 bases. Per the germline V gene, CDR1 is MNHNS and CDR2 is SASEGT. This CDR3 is CASSGPHQGTSFSYEQYF. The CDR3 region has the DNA TGTGCCAGCAGTGGACCCCATCAGGGTACCAGCTTCTCCTACGAGCAGTACTTC.

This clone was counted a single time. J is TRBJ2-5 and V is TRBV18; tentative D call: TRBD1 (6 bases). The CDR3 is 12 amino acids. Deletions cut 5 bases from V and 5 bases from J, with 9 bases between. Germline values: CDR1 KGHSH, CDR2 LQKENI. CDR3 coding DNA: TGTGCCAGCTCAGGAACAGGGGAGACCCAGTACTTC. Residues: CASSGTGETQYF.

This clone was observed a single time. CDR3 protein: CASSLKLSGANVLTF. As DNA, the CDR3 is TGTGCCAGCAGCTTAAAGCTCTCTGGGGCCAACGTCCTGACTTTC. The chain employs TRBV5-4 and TRBJ2-6; D is unclear. This CDR3 contains 15 residues. V was pared by 2 bases and J by 0 bases, with 6 bases between. In germline, CDR1 is SGHNT, CDR2 YYREEE (reference sequence).

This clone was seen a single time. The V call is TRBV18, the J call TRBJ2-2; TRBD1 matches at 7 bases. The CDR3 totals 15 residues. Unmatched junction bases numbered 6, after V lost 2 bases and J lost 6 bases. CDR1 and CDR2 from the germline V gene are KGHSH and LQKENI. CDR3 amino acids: CASSPTTGKAGELFF. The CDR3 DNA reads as TGTGCCAGCTCACCAACGACAGGGAAAGCCGGGGAGCTGTTTTTT.

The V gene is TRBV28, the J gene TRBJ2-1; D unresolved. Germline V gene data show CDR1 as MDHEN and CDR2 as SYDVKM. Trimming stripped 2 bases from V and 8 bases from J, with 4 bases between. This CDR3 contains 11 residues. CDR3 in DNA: TGTGCCAGCAGTTTAGCGCATGAGCAGTTCTTC. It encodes CASSLAHEQFF.

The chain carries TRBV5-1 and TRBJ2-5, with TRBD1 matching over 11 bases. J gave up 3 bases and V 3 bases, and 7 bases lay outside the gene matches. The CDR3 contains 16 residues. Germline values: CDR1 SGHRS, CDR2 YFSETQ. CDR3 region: CASSWRPGQGEETQYF. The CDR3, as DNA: TGCGCCAGCAGCTGGCGCCCGGGACAGGGGGAAGAGACCCAGTACTTC.

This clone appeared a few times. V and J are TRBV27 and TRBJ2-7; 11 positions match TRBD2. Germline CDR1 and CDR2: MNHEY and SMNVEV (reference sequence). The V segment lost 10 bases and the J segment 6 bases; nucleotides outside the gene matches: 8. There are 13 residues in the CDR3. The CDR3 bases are TGTGCCACCATGACTAGCGGGATCGGCGAGCAGTACTTC. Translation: CATMTSGIGEQYF.